This T cell receptor (beta chain) was sequenced for a study of blood T cell repertoires in COVID-19. As for the study in general: Collection of acute and convalescent COVID-19 samples took place in the United States, Italy and Spain. Nucleic acid was either cDNA or gDNA, and it came from T cells, B-cell-depleted T cells, or PBMCs.

The length of the CDR3 is 18 residues. Per the original methods: Amplification of reference gene primers provided the estimated nucleated cell counts. Repertoires were generated with immunoSEQ multiplex PCR, while TCRdb's copy carries only in-frame clones and drops some. V and J calls plus clone size are reproduced from that table; the DNA served to infer D and trimming. In the table there are roughly 330,000 clones, roughly 83% of which are singletons. This clonotype was obtained from a woman aged 45-65 years with acute or convalescent COVID-19. J is TRBJ2-5 and V is TRBV21-1; the table's TRBD2 call for D was not verified on the DNA. TRBV21-1 is a listed pseudogene. Source material: peripheral blood. CDR3 region: CASSQRTVTSGFQETQYF. The CDR3 region has the DNA TGTGCCAGCAGCCAGCGGACCGTGACTAGCGGGTTCCAAGAGACCCAGTACTTC.